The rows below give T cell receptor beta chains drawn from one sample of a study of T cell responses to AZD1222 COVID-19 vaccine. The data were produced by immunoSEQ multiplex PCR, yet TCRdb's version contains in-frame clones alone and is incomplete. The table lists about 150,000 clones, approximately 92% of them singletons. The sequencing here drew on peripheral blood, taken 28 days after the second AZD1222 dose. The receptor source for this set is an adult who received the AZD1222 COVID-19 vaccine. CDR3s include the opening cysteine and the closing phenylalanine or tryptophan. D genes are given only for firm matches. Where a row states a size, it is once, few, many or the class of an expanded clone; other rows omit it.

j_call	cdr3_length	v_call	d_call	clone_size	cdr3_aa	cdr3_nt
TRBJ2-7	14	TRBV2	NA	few	CASGTSVSSYEQYF	TGTGCCAGCGGGACGTCAGTGTCCTCCTACGAGCAGTACTTC
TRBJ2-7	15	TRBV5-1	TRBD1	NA	CASSVGQRYSYEQYF	TGCGCCAGCAGCGTGGGACAGCGGTACTCCTACGAGCAGTACTTC
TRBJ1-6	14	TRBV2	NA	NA	CASSEGLVNSPLHF	TGTGCCAGCAGTGAGGGACTAGTTAATTCACCCCTCCACTTT
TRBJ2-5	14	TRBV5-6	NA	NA	CASSLDVRFETQYF	TGTGCCAGCAGCTTGGATGTGAGGTTTGAGACCCAGTACTTC
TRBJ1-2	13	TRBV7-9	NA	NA	CASSLVASYGYTF	TGTGCCAGCAGCTTAGTTGCCAGTTATGGCTACACCTTC
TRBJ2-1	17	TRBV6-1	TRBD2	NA	CASSGSSAGGIYNEQFF	TGTGCCAGCAGTGGCTCGTCTGCGGGAGGGATCTACAATGAGCAGTTCTTC
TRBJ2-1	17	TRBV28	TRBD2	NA	CASSPTSGRAAYNEQFF	TGTGCCAGCAGTCCGACTAGCGGGAGGGCCGCCTACAATGAGCAGTTCTTC
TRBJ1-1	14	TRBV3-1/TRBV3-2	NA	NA	CASSPRGRETEAFF	TGTGCCAGCAGCCCCCGAGGCAGGGAAACTGAAGCTTTCTTT
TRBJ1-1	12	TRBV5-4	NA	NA	CASSFDSTEAFF	TGTGCCAGCAGCTTCGACAGCACTGAAGCTTTCTTT
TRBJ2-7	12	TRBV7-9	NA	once	CASSFGTNEQYF	TGTGCCAGCAGCTTCGGAACGAACGAGCAGTACTTC
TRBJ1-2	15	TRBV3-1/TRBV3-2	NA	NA	CASSQGGTVVSGYTF	TGTGCCAGCAGTCAAGGAGGCACAGTAGTAAGTGGCTACACCTTC
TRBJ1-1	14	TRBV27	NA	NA	CASSLTTRRTEAFF	TGTGCCAGCAGTTTAACCACACGGCGAACTGAAGCTTTCTTT
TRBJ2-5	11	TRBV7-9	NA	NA	CASSLQETQYF	TGTGCCAGCAGCTTACAAGAGACCCAGTACTTC
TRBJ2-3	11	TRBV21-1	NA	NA	CASRGTDTQYF	TGTGCCAGCAGAGGCACAGATACGCAGTATTTT
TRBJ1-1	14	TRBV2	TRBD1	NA	CASREDRTETEAFF	TGTGCCAGCAGGGAGGACAGGACGGAGACTGAAGCTTTCTTT
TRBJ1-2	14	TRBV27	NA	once	CASSLTREDYGYTF	TGTGCCAGCAGTTTAACCAGGGAGGACTATGGCTACACCTTC
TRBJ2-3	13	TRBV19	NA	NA	CASRRPSTDTQYF	TGTGCCAGTAGGAGACCTAGCACAGATACGCAGTATTTT
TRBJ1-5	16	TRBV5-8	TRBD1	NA	CASSPKRQGRGQPQHF	TGTGCCAGCAGCCCCAAGAGACAGGGGCGAGGGCAGCCCCAGCATTTT
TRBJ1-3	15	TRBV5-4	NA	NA	CASSRGEGAGNTIYF	TGTGCCAGCAGCCGAGGGGAGGGGGCTGGAAACACCATATATTTT
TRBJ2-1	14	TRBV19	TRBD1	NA	CATRQGARINEQFF	TGTGCCACCCGACAGGGGGCTCGGATCAATGAGCAGTTCTTC
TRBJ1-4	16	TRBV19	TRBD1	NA	CASSMSRARGLEKLFF	TGTGCCAGTAGTATGAGCCGGGCCAGGGGGCTTGAAAAACTGTTTTTT
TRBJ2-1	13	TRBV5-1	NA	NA	CASSLALIGEQFF	TGCGCCAGCAGCTTGGCATTGATTGGAGAGCAGTTCTTC
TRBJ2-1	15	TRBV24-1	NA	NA	CATSDTRSGYNEQFF	TGTGCCACCAGTGATACGAGGAGCGGCTACAATGAGCAGTTCTTC
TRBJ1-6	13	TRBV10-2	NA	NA	CASSPDGIEPLHF	TGCGCCAGCAGCCCCGACGGGATTGAACCCCTCCACTTT
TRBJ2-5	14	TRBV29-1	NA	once	CSVALAAYQETQYF	TGCAGCGTTGCTTTAGCGGCCTACCAAGAGACCCAGTACTTC